This T cell receptor beta chain appears in the sequencing data of a study of a mutant IDH1 vaccine in newly diagnosed glioma (dated by TCRdb to the early 2020s). For context, the study as a whole: Patients were given eight vaccinations, in weeks 1, 3, 5, 7, 11, 15, 19 and 23, which matched visits V03 through V10. In the chemotherapy-containing groups, vaccination started alongside temozolomide cycles, whereas in patients who had radiotherapy alone it started 4-6 weeks after radiotherapy. The approximately 29 treated patients were 62.5% male and approximately 40% female, with a mean age of approximately 40 years. Longitudinal TCRB deep sequencing was performed for about two dozen treated patients wherever samples were available for exploratory analyses. Peripheral blood was collected at six visits: V03 (baseline), V05, V07, V10, V12 and V13. Prior to enrollment, standard therapy consisting of radiotherapy alone, temozolomide alone, or radiochemotherapy with temozolomide had been administered to patients, with the combination being received by most patients.

Library generation was performed with the immunoSEQ multiplex PCR assay. The hsTCRB Kit was used according to the manufacturer's protocol to amplify rearranged TCR beta chain sequences. Sequencing of TCRB libraries was carried out on an Illumina MiSeq. The paper's processing steps were these. Demultiplexing, trimming and gene mapping were performed with the kit vendor's proprietary platform. Sourced from immuneACCESS, this table was stored by TCRdb with only in-frame sequences that have V and J called. A share of the clones is absent; for the studies checked, an unresolved V gene accounts for under half, and the remainder has no known explanation. That table furnishes V, J and clone size, whereas the DNA furnished D and trimming. This sample lists roughly 120,000 clones; roughly 90% were detected once. 0.6% to 0.75% of the sample is in the top ten clones. As to this clone: Its antigen remains undetermined. It has no much larger one-base neighbor in the sample; base qualities were not kept.

In the paper's terms, the time point label means: week 11, during vaccination. Every vaccine dose consisted of 300 ug of a 20-mer mutant IDH1 peptide in Montanide, administered subcutaneously together with topical imiquimod. All donors had newly diagnosed IDH1-mutant astrocytomas of WHO grade 3 or 4 that showed loss of nuclear ATRX. The samples were drawn from NOA16, a multicentre, single-arm, open-label phase I trial in Germany that tested a mutant IDH1 peptide vaccine in humans for the first time. The DNeasy Blood and Tissue Kit was used to extract genomic DNA from EDTA blood for TCRB sequencing. Overall study results and their limits: Selection of PBMC samples for TCRB deep sequencing was based on availability. It was noted by the authors that analyses of patient blood samples could not be reproduced owing to sample limitations. Vaccine-induced immune responses across multiple MHC alleles were detected in about 92% of patients. No apparent relationship was observed between pseudoprogression and alterations in the top peripheral T cell clonotypes detected by TCRB sequencing.

This receptor was identified in a woman between 45 and 60 years old with glioma. The sequencing here drew on PBMCs, taken from a glioma patient whose treatment included an IDH1 peptide vaccine.

The CDR3 region reads CSVLAGGADTQYF. The DNA sequence is TGCAGCGTCCTAGCGGGAGGGGCAGATACGCAGTATTTT. The chain uses TRBV29-1 and TRBJ2-3, and TRBD2 aligns with 12 junction nucleotides. The CDR3 has 13 amino acids, counting the end cysteine and phenylalanine. Only the CDR3 region is kept as DNA, spanning 39 bases read in frame from base 1. The germline V gene specifies SQVTM as CDR1 and ANQGSEA as CDR2. V has 6 bases trimmed and J has 4 bases trimmed; junction bases matching no gene number 2.